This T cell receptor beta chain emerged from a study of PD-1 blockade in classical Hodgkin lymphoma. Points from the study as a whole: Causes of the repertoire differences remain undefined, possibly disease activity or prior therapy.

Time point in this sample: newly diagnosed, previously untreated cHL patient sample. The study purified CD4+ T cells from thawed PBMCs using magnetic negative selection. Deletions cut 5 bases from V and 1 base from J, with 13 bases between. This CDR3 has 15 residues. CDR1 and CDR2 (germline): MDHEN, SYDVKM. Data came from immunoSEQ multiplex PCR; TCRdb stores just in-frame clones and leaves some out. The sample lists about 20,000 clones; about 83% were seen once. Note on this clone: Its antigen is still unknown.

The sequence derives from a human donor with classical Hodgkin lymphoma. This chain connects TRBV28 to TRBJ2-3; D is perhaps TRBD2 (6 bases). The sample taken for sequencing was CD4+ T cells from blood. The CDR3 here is CASSPRGSGTDTQYF. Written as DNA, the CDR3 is TGTGCCAGCAGTCCGCGGGGTAGCGGCACAGATACGCAGTATTTT.